The sequence of this T cell receptor (beta chain) was determined in a study of Tregs in tolerant kidney transplant recipients. Broader study findings: For some patients, primers changed over time, blocking nucleotide-level comparison. Biological reproducibility was not directly addressed in this study.

Trimming left V 2 bases short and J 5 bases short, with 5 bases between. This CDR3 has 12 amino acids. Germline CDR1 reads MNHNS; CDR2 reads SASEGT. The data were produced by immunoSEQ multiplex PCR, yet TCRdb's version contains in-frame clones alone and is incomplete. Recorded here are 50,000 or so clones; the top ten clones represent about 0.83%. Unstimulated Tregs (CD4+CD25+CD127-) and CD4+CD25- non-Tregs were sorted from PBMCs. For this clone: As yet, its antigen is unknown. The read terminates 3 residues ahead of where the CDR3 ends, so the germline J gene completes it.

The clonotype was recovered from a human donor who received a combined kidney and bone marrow transplant. The specimen was CD4+ T cells from blood, collected before the transplant. The chain joins TRBV6-1 to TRBJ2-3; unclear D gene. CDR3 DNA, as far as it was read: TGTGCCAGCAGTGAATATGTAGATACG. This codes for CASSEYVDT. In full, the CDR3 is CASSEYVDTQYF.